This entry lists 14 T cell receptor beta chains sequenced from one sample in a study of molecular identifiers for immune sequencing clone quantification. TCRdb reprocessed the PCR reads with MiXCR, giving one entry per CDR3 protein. The table includes around 460,000 distinct CDR3 sequences, around 23% detected once. Sequences were obtained from naive CD8+ T cells from blood, with Jurkat cell RNA spiked in. Subset noted: FACS-sorted CD8+CD4-CCR7+CD45RA+ naive T cells. Receptors originate from a human donor in good health. Some libraries in this study had Jurkat cell RNA spiked in.

This sequence joins TRBV19 and TRBJ2-1; maybe TRBD2 (5 bases). With 11 bases removed from V and 3 bases from J, the gap between germline ends came to 8 bases. Germline CDR1 reads LNHDA; CDR2 reads SQIVND (reference sequence). The CDR3 runs 11 residues. DNA of the CDR3: TGTGCCGCGGGCAGCTACAATGAGCAGTTCTTC. Protein sequence: CAAGSYNEQFF.

On this clonotype: The junction departs from germline at one end; a sequencing error may be responsible. The chain has TRBV7-9 and TRBJ2-7; no clear D gene. Germline V gene lookup returns CDR1 SEHNR and CDR2 FQNEAQ (reference sequence). The CDR3 is made up of 12 amino acids. CDR3 amino acids: CASSPDGYGQYF. CDR3 in DNA: TGTGCCAGCAGCCCCGACGGCTACGGGCAGTACTTC.

This sequence joins TRBV7-9 and TRBJ2-5; 11 bases are a match to TRBD2. Germline loops: CDR1 SEHNR, CDR2 FQNEAQ (reference sequence). This CDR3 has 18 residues. J lost 9 bases, V lost 1 base, and 16 bases had no gene match. The CDR3 is CASSLVTSGGPGEEPQYF. The CDR3 DNA reads TGTGCCAGCAGCTTAGTTACTAGCGGGGGCCCCGGCGAGGAGCCCCAGTACTTC.

This clonotype was observed many times. The rearrangement joins TRBV7-2 to TRBJ2-3; D remains ambiguous. V shed 4 bases and J shed 0 bases, with 11 bases lying between them. The CDR3 sequence is 15 residues long. Germline V gene lookup returns CDR1 SGHTA and CDR2 FQGNSA. The chain's CDR3 is CASSSFGYSTDTQYF. The CDR3 DNA follows: TGTGCCAGCAGCTCCTTCGGGTATAGCACAGATACGCAGTATTTT.

This clonotype was observed at least ten times. The chain joins TRBV16 to TRBJ1-2, with D possibly matching TRBD1 (6 bases). This CDR3 comprises 14 residues. The germline gives CDR1 KGHSY, CDR2 FQNENV. The V gene lost 6 bases and the J gene lost 4 bases, with 15 bases spanning the gap. The CDR3, as DNA: TGTGCCAGCAGACAGCTACAGGGAGGCTATGGCTACACCTTC. This translates into CASRQLQGGYGYTF.

Turning to this clonotype: It is likely a read error, because the conserved phenylalanine at the end of the CDR3 is missing. The rearrangement joins TRBV20-1 to TRBJ2-7; D remains ambiguous. The CDR3 consists of 14 residues. V shed 4 bases and J shed 2 bases, with 15 bases lying between them. Germline loops: CDR1 DFQATT, CDR2 SNEGSKA (reference sequence). CDR3 coding DNA: TGCAGTGCTACCACGTTTGCGGCTACCTACGAGCAGTACCTC. Translating it yields CSATTFAATYEQYL.

Regarding this clonotype: One junction end does not reproduce the germline sequence, and a read error may be involved. V gene TRBV20-1 combines with J gene TRBJ2-3; 13 bases line up with TRBD2. The CDR3 covers 16 residues. Germline V CDR1 and CDR2: DFQATT, SNEGSKA (reference sequence). CDR3 protein: CRAVGGLAGDTDTQYF. The CDR3 nucleotides are TGCCGTGCGGTAGGAGGACTAGCGGGAGATACAGATACGCAGTATTTT.

In this sample, this clonotype turned up a few times. The genes are TRBV20-1 and TRBJ2-7; 8 nucleotides agree with TRBD2. The CDR3 has 16 amino acids. Germline V lookup: CDR1 DFQATT, CDR2 SNEGSKA (reference sequence). J lost 3 bases, V lost 3 bases, and 13 bases had no gene match. The CDR3 coding sequence is TGCAGTGCTAGGACTCTTAGCGGGAATTATGGCTACGAGCAGTACTTC. Translation gives CSARTLSGNYGYEQYF.

This rearrangement joins TRBV27 to TRBJ1-1; TRBD1 might be the D (6 bases). Trimming removed 5 bases at V and 6 bases at J, with 13 bases between. CDR3 length: 13 amino acids. Per germline, CDR1 MNHEY and CDR2 SMNVEV (reference sequence). The CDR3 reads CASSLQTGSEAFF. The DNA for the CDR3 is TGTGCCAGCAGTCTTCAGACAGGCTCTGAAGCTTTCTTT.

This clonotype showed up just a few times. The J gene is TRBJ1-1, the V gene TRBV7-9; D possibly corresponds to TRBD1 (6 bases). Germline V gene data show CDR1 as SEHNR and CDR2 as FQNEAQ (reference sequence). The CDR3 covers 15 residues. The V gene lost 1 base and the J gene lost 5 bases, with 14 bases spanning the gap. The CDR3 DNA reads as TGTGCCAGCAGCTTAGAAGCCAGGGGTGAAACTGAAGCTTTCTTT. This translates into CASSLEARGETEAFF.

There are many counts of this clonotype. The J gene is TRBJ1-4, the V gene TRBV28; the D is unclear. In germline, CDR1 is MDHEN, CDR2 SYDVKM. This CDR3 has 14 amino acids. V was clipped by 10 bases and J by 4 bases, with 16 bases between them. The CDR3 DNA reads TGTGCCACCAAGGGAGGCAGGATTAATGAAAAACTGTTTTTT. This gives the protein CATKGGRINEKLFF.

The chain combines TRBV7-9 with TRBJ2-1; the match to TRBD1 covers 10 bases. CDR3 length equals 17 residues. Losses at the gene ends were 5 bases for V and 3 bases for J; bases not matched to a gene: 10. CDR1 SEHNR and CDR2 FQNEAQ come from the germline V gene (reference sequence). The CDR3, as DNA: TGTGCCAGCAGCCCTCTCCGACAGGGGGCTAACTACAATGAGCAGTTCTTC. This encodes CASSPLRQGANYNEQFF.

In this sample, this clonotype turned up a few times. The genes are TRBV6-2 or TRBV6-3 and TRBJ2-3; no reliable D call. The CDR3 is 11 residues long. Germline loops: CDR1 MNHEY, CDR2 SVGEGT. V lost 8 bases to trimming and J lost 5 bases, with 8 bases between them. As DNA, the CDR3 is TGTGCCAGCTCGAATGGAGATACGCAGTATTTT. It translates to CASSNGDTQYF.

The V gene is TRBV19, the J gene TRBJ2-4; a weak D match, TRBD2 (5 bases). The CDR3 sequence is 13 residues long. In germline, CDR1 is LNHDA, CDR2 SQIVND (reference sequence). With 1 base removed from V and 12 bases from J, the gap between germline ends came to 13 bases. The CDR3 here is CASSIGAGRGQYF. The DNA for the CDR3 is TGTGCCAGTAGTATAGGGGCGGGTCGGGGTCAGTACTTC.